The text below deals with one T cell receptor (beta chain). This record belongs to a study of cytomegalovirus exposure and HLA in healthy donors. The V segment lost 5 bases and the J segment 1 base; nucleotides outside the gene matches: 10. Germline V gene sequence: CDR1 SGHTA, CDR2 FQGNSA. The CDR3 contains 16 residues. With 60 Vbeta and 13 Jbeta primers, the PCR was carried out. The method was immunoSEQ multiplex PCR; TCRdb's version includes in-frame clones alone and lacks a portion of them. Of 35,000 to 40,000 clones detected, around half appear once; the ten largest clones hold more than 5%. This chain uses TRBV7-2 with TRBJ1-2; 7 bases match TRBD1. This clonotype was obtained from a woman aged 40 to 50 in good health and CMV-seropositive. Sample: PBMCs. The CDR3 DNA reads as TGTGCCAGCAGCGCCAGGACAGGAGGAGTTAACTATGGCTACACCTTC. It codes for CASSARTGGVNYGYTF.